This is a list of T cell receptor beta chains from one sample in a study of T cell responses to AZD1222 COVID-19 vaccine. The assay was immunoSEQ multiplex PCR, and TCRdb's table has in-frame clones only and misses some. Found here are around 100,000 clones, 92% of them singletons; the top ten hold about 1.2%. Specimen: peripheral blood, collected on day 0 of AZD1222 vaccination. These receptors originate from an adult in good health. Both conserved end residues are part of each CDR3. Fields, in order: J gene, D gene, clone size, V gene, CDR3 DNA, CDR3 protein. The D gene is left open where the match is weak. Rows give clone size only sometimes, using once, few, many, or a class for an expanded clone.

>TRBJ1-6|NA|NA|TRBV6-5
TGTGCCAGCAGAACGCCGAATTCACCCCTCCACTTT
CASRTPNSPLHF
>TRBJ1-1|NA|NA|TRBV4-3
TGCGCCAGCAGCCAAGTCCGGGGAAGGACTGAAGCTTTCTTT
CASSQVRGRTEAFF
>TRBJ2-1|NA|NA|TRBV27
TGTGCCAGCATGGGGTCAGCGAATGAGCAGTTCTTC
CASMGSANEQFF
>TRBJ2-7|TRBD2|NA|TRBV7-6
TGTGCCAGCAGCTTAGCTAGCGGGACTAGCTCCTACGAGCAGTACTTC
CASSLASGTSSYEQYF
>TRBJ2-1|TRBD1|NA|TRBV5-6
TGTGCCAGCAGCTTGGGGGACAGCTCTAATGAGCAGTTCTTC
CASSLGDSSNEQFF
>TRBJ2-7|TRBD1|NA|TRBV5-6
TGTGCCAGCAGTATAATGGGACAGGGGGCCTACGAGCAGTACTTC
CASSIMGQGAYEQYF
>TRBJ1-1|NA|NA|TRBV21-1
TGTGCCAGCAGCAAAGGGGGGGTTCGGAGTAACACTGAAGCTTTCTTT
CASSKGGVRSNTEAFF
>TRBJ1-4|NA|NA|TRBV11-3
TGTGCCAGCAGCCCGGGTCTAAGTAATGAAAAACTGTTTTTT
CASSPGLSNEKLFF
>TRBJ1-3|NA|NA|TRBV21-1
TGTGCCAGCAGCAAGGTAGAGACTTCCTCTGGAAACACCATATATTTT
CASSKVETSSGNTIYF
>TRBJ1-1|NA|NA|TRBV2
TGTGCCAGCAGTGAAGCGAGGTGGGACACTGAAGCTTTCTTT
CASSEARWDTEAFF
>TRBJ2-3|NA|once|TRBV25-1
TGTGCCAGCAGGGCGGGGACCTATACGCAGTATTTT
CASRAGTYTQYF
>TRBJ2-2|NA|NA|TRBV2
TGTGCCAGCAGTGGGACGCATGGGCAGCTGTTTTTT
CASSGTHGQLFF
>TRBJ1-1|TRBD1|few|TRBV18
TGTGCCAGCTCAACCGGGACAGGACACACTGAAGCTTTCTTT
CASSTGTGHTEAFF
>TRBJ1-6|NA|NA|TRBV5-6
TGTGCCAGCAGCTCCGTTCCGACGAATTCACCCCTCCACTTT
CASSSVPTNSPLHF
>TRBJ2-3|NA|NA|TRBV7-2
TGTGCCAGCAGCTTCGTTAGTCCCCCAATGGATACGCAGTATTTT
CASSFVSPPMDTQYF
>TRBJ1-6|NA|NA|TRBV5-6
TGTGCCAGCAGCCAACGGTATTCACCCCTCCACTTT
CASSQRYSPLHF